Below are 32 T cell receptor beta chains sequenced from a single sample in a study of human T cells and chemical hapten exposure. The sample's time point: pre-sensitization, week 0. Treatment noted: therapeutic diphenylcyclopropenone sensitization with weekly scalp DPC. A single record per CDR3 protein comes from TCRdb applying MiXCR to the RACE reads. Of 50,000 to 70,000 distinct CDR3 sequences in the sample, 8% to 10% were seen once. The sequenced sample was whole blood, obtained in connection with sensitization to the hapten diphenylcyclopropenone (DPC). These receptors were taken from a man aged 35 to 55 with alopecia areata. Some clones in this sample may be carry-over from other donors' samples.

The V call is TRBV7-2, the J call TRBJ2-3; weak D call: TRBD1 (6 bases). The V gene lost 2 bases and the J gene lost 2 bases, with 11 bases spanning the gap. From germline, CDR1 is SGHTA and CDR2 FQGNSA. The CDR3 length is 15 residues. The CDR3 is CASSLQGYNTDTQYF. The CDR3 coding sequence is TGTGCCAGCAGCTTACAGGGGTACAACACAGATACGCAGTATTTT.

V usage is TRBV12-3 or TRBV12-4 and J usage is TRBJ2-5, with D perhaps TRBD2 (6 bases). The CDR3 spans 16 residues. V was clipped by 2 bases and J by 2 bases, with 15 bases between them. CDR3 DNA sequence: TGTGCCAGCAGTTTAATCCGGCTAGCGCGTCAAGAGACCCAGTACTTC. This encodes CASSLIRLARQETQYF.

The sample holds many counts of this clonotype. The rearrangement uses TRBV3-1 and TRBJ2-3; no reliable D call. The germline V gene encodes CDR1 LGHDT and CDR2 YNNKEL (reference sequence). With 4 bases removed from V and 5 bases from J, the gap between germline ends came to 13 bases. The CDR3 covers 14 residues. The CDR3 coding sequence is TGTGCCAGCAGCCGGGCGGCTGGGGAAGATACGCAGTATTTT. Translated, it gives CASSRAAGEDTQYF.

The J gene is TRBJ2-7, the V gene TRBV28; D remains ambiguous. The CDR3 is 12 amino acids. Germline V gene data show CDR1 as MDHEN and CDR2 as SYDVKM. The ends were cut back, 5 bases at V and 5 bases at J, with 10 bases in the middle. In DNA form, the CDR3 reads TGTGCCAGCAGTGTAAACAGCGACGAGCAGTACTTC. Translating it yields CASSVNSDEQYF.

The chain uses TRBV20-1 and TRBJ2-1; 13 bases line up with TRBD2. Germline V lookup: CDR1 DFQATT, CDR2 SNEGSKA (reference sequence). Unmatched junction bases numbered 9, after V lost 5 bases and J lost 5 bases. CDR3 size: 16 residues. This chain's CDR3 is CSAGGTSGKKNNEQFF. The DNA of the CDR3 is TGCAGTGCTGGGGGGACTAGCGGGAAGAAGAACAATGAGCAGTTCTTC.

At least ten counts were recorded for this clonotype. V is TRBV7-2 and J is TRBJ2-3; 11 positions agree with TRBD2. The CDR3 runs 15 residues. V lost 4 bases, J lost 7 bases, and 7 bases stayed unmatched. Germline V gives CDR1 SGHTA, CDR2 FQGNSA. CDR3 amino acids: CASSSSGTSGNTQYF. The CDR3 bases are TGTGCCAGCAGCTCGTCCGGGACTAGCGGAAATACGCAGTATTTT.

The chain combines TRBV6-5 with TRBJ2-2, with 11 bases aligning to TRBD2. V lost 6 bases to trimming and J lost 4 bases; unmatched junction nucleotides: 7. The CDR3 spans 16 residues. The germline CDR1 and CDR2 sequences are MNHEY and SVGAGI. In nucleotides, the CDR3 is TGTGCCAGCAGCTTTCTAGCGGGAGGTGGCACCGGGGAGCTGTTTTTT. It codes for CASSFLAGGGTGELFF.

This clonotype was seen only a few times. The chain recombines TRBV20-1 with TRBJ1-5, with D hard to call. Looked up from germline, CDR1 is DFQATT and CDR2 is SNEGSKA (reference sequence). V was trimmed by 6 bases and J by 8 bases, leaving 8 bases between them. CDR3 length: 10 residues. The CDR3: CSAGNEPQHF. CDR3 DNA sequence: TGCAGTGCGGGAAATGAGCCCCAGCATTTT.

The chain employs TRBV11-2 and TRBJ2-7; the match to TRBD1 covers 7 bases. V shed 1 base and J 2 bases; nucleotides not matched to a gene: 5. The CDR3 extends over 15 amino acids. Germline V lookup: CDR1 SGHAT, CDR2 FQNNGV. The CDR3 DNA is TGTGCCAGCAGCTTAGGCAGGGACAGCCCCTACGAGCAGTACTTC. Translating gives CASSLGRDSPYEQYF.

The sample holds many counts of this clonotype. This chain links TRBV11-1 with TRBJ2-1, with 13 bases aligning to TRBD2. There are 16 residues in the CDR3. The ends lost 4 bases at V and 9 bases at J; junction bases unmatched: 9. Looked up from germline, CDR1 is SGHAT and CDR2 is FQDESV (reference sequence). CDR3 coding DNA: TGTGCCAGCAGCTCCCGGACTAGCGGGAGTTTTGGTGAGCAGTTCTTC. It yields the protein CASSSRTSGSFGEQFF.

This clonotype was recorded many times. The CDR3 region has the DNA TGTGCCAGCAGCTTCCCCGACTTAAGCTCCTACAATGAGCAGTTCTTC. This translates into CASSFPDLSSYNEQFF. The rearrangement uses TRBV11-2 and TRBJ2-1; D is ambiguous. Trimming took 3 bases from V and 0 from J, leaving 12 bases between them. Germline values: CDR1 SGHAT, CDR2 FQNNGV. This CDR3 has 16 residues.

This clonotype occurred a few times. CDR3 in amino acids: CASSQDRDSFYEQYF. CDR3 nucleotides: TGCGCCAGCAGCCAGGATCGAGACAGTTTCTACGAGCAGTACTTC. The genes are TRBV4-3 and TRBJ2-7, with D perhaps TRBD1 (5 bases). The CDR3 runs to 15 residues. From germline, CDR1 is LGHNA and CDR2 YSLEER. The V end was cut by 3 bases, the J end by 3 bases, with 15 bases between.

The chain recombines TRBV6-5 with TRBJ2-3; possibly TRBD1 for D (6 bases). The CDR3 runs 14 residues. V dropped 8 bases and J dropped 0 bases, with 12 bases sitting between them. The germline V gene encodes CDR1 MNHEY and CDR2 SVGAGI. CDR3 sequence reads: CASADGQSTDTQYF. The CDR3 DNA sequence: TGTGCCAGCGCCGACGGACAGAGCACAGATACGCAGTATTTT.

This clonotype has only a few counts. The chain recombines TRBV30 with TRBJ1-1; unclear D gene. The ends were cut back, 6 bases at V and 5 bases at J, with 13 bases in the middle. The length of the CDR3 is 12 residues. Germline V CDR1 and CDR2: GTSNPN, SVGIG (reference sequence). The CDR3 sequence: CACHALGTEAFF. The CDR3 nucleotides are TGTGCCTGTCACGCACTGGGGACTGAAGCTTTCTTT.

This clonotype was seen a handful of times. V gene TRBV5-1 combines with J gene TRBJ2-7, with D maybe TRBD2 (5 bases). This CDR3 spans 15 amino acids. Trimming pared 0 bases from V and 1 base from J, leaving 11 bases between. Germline assignment: CDR1 SGHRS and CDR2 YFSETQ. CDR3 nucleotides: TGCGCCAGCAGCTTGGGACTAAGTGGATCCTACGAGCAGTACTTC. Amino acid sequence: CASSLGLSGSYEQYF. Variable domain in full (rest from reference TRBV5-1 and TRBJ2-7): KAGVTQTPRYLIKTRGQQVTLSCSPISGHRSVSWYQQTPGQGLQFLFEYFSETQRNKGNFPGRFSGRQFSNSRSEMNVSTLELGDSALYLCASSLGLSGSYEQYFGPGTRLTVT.

This clonotype was seen at least ten times. The chain joins TRBV28 to TRBJ2-7, with a possible D match to TRBD2 (5 bases). CDR3 length: 14 residues. Between the trimmed V and J ends, which lost 3 bases and 6 bases, there was a span of 15 bases. Germline V lookup: CDR1 MDHEN, CDR2 SYDVKM. Written as DNA, the CDR3 is TGTGCCAGCAGTTTGACGGCGGGTTCTAGCGAGCAGTACTTC. Amino acids: CASSLTAGSSEQYF.

This clonotype has a count of ten or more. The gene calls are TRBV7-8 and TRBJ2-7; no clear D. Trimming left V 5 bases short and J 5 bases short, with 19 bases between. The CDR3 sequence is 15 residues long. The V gene's germline CDR1 is SGHVS and CDR2 FQNEAQ. CDR3 bases: TGTGCCAGCAGCCCCGGTCACCAGAAGCGCAACGAGCAGTACTTC. Encoded protein: CASSPGHQKRNEQYF.

As concerns this clonotype: This sequence may be a read error, since a much larger clone differs from it by one base. The chain is built from TRBV7-9 and TRBJ2-7; the D gene is possibly TRBD1 (5 bases). The germline CDR1 and CDR2 sequences are SEHNR and FQNEAQ (reference sequence). The CDR3 spans 14 residues. V lost 4 bases and J 3 bases, leaving 13 bases between the germline ends. The CDR3 nucleotides are TGTGCCAGCAGCTGGCAGGCCAGGGTCTACGAGCAGTACTTC. Residues: CASSWQARVYEQYF.

The table lists this clonotype with many counts. This sequence joins TRBV11-2 and TRBJ1-2, with 7 nucleotides matching TRBD1. Per germline, CDR1 SGHAT and CDR2 FQNNGV. The V gene end was trimmed by 3 bases and the J gene end by 2 bases; junction bases not matched to a gene: 3. The CDR3 contains 14 residues. The CDR3 region has the DNA TGTGCCAGCAGCTTCGGGACAGAGAACTATGGCTACACCTTC. Residues: CASSFGTENYGYTF. The whole variable domain, remainder taken from reference TRBV11-2 and TRBJ1-2, is EAGVAQSPRYKIIEKRQSVAFWCNPISGHATLYWYQQILGQGPKLLIQFQNNGVVDDSQLPKDRFSAERLKGVDSTLKIQPAKLEDSAVYLCASSFGTENYGYTFGSGTRLTVV.

This clonotype was counted ten times or more. The rearrangement joins TRBV14 to TRBJ2-7; no reliable D call. The CDR3 is made up of 13 amino acids. CDR1 and CDR2 (germline): SGHDN, FVKESK. With 4 bases removed from V and 7 bases from J, the gap between germline ends came to 14 bases. The CDR3 bases are TGTGCCAGCAGCCTCGCCGGCAGCAGGGAGCAGTACTTC. Its translation is CASSLAGSREQYF.

In its sample, this clonotype was seen many times. The chain joins TRBV20-1 to TRBJ1-1; 7 positions agree with TRBD1. Trimming took 5 bases from V and 6 from J; bases not matched to a gene: 9. This CDR3 comprises 13 residues. CDR1 DFQATT and CDR2 SNEGSKA come from the germline V gene (reference sequence). CDR3 sequence: CSADARGKAEAFF. The CDR3 bases are TGCAGTGCTGATGCCAGGGGGAAGGCTGAAGCTTTCTTT.

This clonotype was counted at least ten times. The rearrangement joins TRBV20-1 to TRBJ1-1; possible D gene TRBD1, 5 bases. There are 14 residues in the CDR3. Germline V gives CDR1 DFQATT, CDR2 SNEGSKA (reference sequence). V was clipped by 5 bases and J by 1 base, with 14 bases between them. CDR3 nucleotide sequence: TGCAGTGCTGACCCGGGACGGTGGAACACTGAAGCTTTCTTT. It yields the protein CSADPGRWNTEAFF.

This clonotype was counted only a few times. The rearrangement uses TRBV6-5 and TRBJ2-1, with D uncertain. The CDR3 consists of 14 residues. Germline assignment: CDR1 MNHEY and CDR2 SVGAGI. V was pared by 3 bases and J by 2 bases, with 8 bases between. The CDR3: CASSYRSPYNEQFF. The CDR3 DNA follows: TGTGCCAGCAGTTATAGGAGCCCCTACAATGAGCAGTTCTTC.

This clonotype was seen many times. The chain couples TRBV19 to TRBJ2-1, with 9 bases that match TRBD1. J lost 6 bases, V lost 5 bases, and 8 bases had no gene match. The length of the CDR3 is 15 residues. Germline values: CDR1 LNHDA, CDR2 SQIVND (reference sequence). The CDR3 bases are TGTGCCAGTAGTCGGGACAGGGTAATCGGCAATGAGCAGTTCTTC. Translating it yields CASSRDRVIGNEQFF.

To note about this clonotype: At one of its ends the junction is not consistent with the germline gene, which may arise from a read error. CDR3 protein: CASSSTGLGVQDF. DNA of the CDR3: TGTGCCAGCAGTTCCACGGGGCTTGGGGTTCAGGACTTC. This chain links TRBV6-6 with TRBJ2-7; D tentatively fits TRBD1 or TRBD2 (5 bases each). Germline assignment: CDR1 MNHNY and CDR2 SVGAGI (reference sequence). This CDR3 has 13 amino acids.

This chain links TRBV12-3 or TRBV12-4 with TRBJ2-1, with TRBD2 matching over 10 bases. The CDR3 has 14 residues. Trimming cost V 5 bases and J 6 bases; bases outside gene matches: 4. Here the CDR3 DNA reads TGTGCCAGCAGTCCGGGACTAGCGATCAATGAGCAGTTCTTC. This encodes CASSPGLAINEQFF.

This clonotype was picked up many times. The V call is TRBV27, the J call TRBJ2-7; tentatively, D is TRBD1 (6 bases). V was pared by 3 bases and J by 3 bases, with 9 bases between. The CDR3 is 13 residues long. Germline V gene sequence: CDR1 MNHEY, CDR2 SMNVEV (reference sequence). The CDR3 spells CASSFGQNYEQYF. CDR3 bases: TGTGCCAGCAGTTTCGGACAGAACTACGAGCAGTACTTC.

CDR3 amino acids: CASSTRDAFMDTQYF. DNA for the CDR3: TGTGCCAGCAGTACCCGGGACGCTTTTATGGATACGCAGTATTTT. The chain employs TRBV6-2 or TRBV6-3 and TRBJ2-3; D may match TRBD1 or TRBD2 (5 bases each). Germline V gives CDR1 MNHEY, CDR2 SVGEGT. Trimming left V 5 bases short and J 6 bases short, with 18 bases between. The CDR3 is made up of 15 amino acids.

This clonotype was seen at least ten times. The V call is TRBV29-1, the J call TRBJ2-1; 10 positions match TRBD2. The CDR3 consists of 12 residues. The V gene end was trimmed by 4 bases and the J gene end by 13 bases; junction bases not matched to a gene: 7. Looked up from germline, CDR1 is SQVTM and CDR2 is ANQGSEA. The CDR3 loop is CSVVSGRERQFF. The CDR3 DNA sequence: TGCAGCGTTGTAAGCGGGAGGGAGCGCCAGTTCTTC.

In this sample, this clonotype turned up many times. CDR3 residues: CASSFGTPARGGQFF. The CDR3 region has the DNA TGTGCCAGCAGCTTTGGGACGCCAGCGAGGGGTGGGCAGTTCTTC. The chain uses TRBV11-2 and TRBJ2-1; tentatively, D is TRBD1 or TRBD2 (5 bases each). Germline V gene sequence: CDR1 SGHAT, CDR2 FQNNGV. The CDR3 runs to 15 residues. V gave up 3 bases and J gave up 12 bases, with 21 bases separating them.

There are many counts of this clonotype. The rearrangement joins TRBV20-1 to TRBJ2-2, with TRBD2 identical over 10 bases. The germline V gene has CDR1 DFQATT and CDR2 SNEGSKA (reference sequence). The CDR3 extends over 16 amino acids. The J segment lost 6 bases and the V segment lost 0 bases, leaving 7 bases of the junction unmatched. CDR3 protein: CSARDLGLAGAGELFF. DNA of the CDR3: TGCAGTGCTAGAGATCTAGGGCTAGCGGGAGCCGGGGAGCTGTTTTTT.

This chain connects TRBV27 to TRBJ1-3; D gene unclear. This CDR3 contains 20 residues. Germline V lookup: CDR1 MNHEY, CDR2 SMNVEV (reference sequence). Deletions cut 0 bases from V and 3 bases from J, with 24 bases between. The CDR3, as DNA: TGTGCCAGCAGTTTATCACCCCCCGGGTTGCGGATACCTCTTGGAAACACCATATATTTT. Translation: CASSLSPPGLRIPLGNTIYF.